What follows are 3 T cell receptor beta chains derived from one specimen sequenced in a study of cytomegalovirus exposure and HLA in healthy donors. The data were produced by immunoSEQ multiplex PCR, yet TCRdb's version contains in-frame clones alone and is incomplete. The repertoire includes about 150,000 clones, roughly nine tenths of them detected once, and about 0.75% sits in the top ten. Sequenced sample: PBMCs. These receptors were taken from a man aged 18 to 29 in good health and CMV-seronegative.

This chain connects TRBV6-6 to TRBJ2-3; 7 nucleotides agree with TRBD1. Per germline, CDR1 MNHNY and CDR2 SVGAGI (reference sequence). J lost 0 bases, V lost 7 bases, and 7 bases had no gene match. CDR3 length: 15 amino acids. Here the CDR3 reads CASTPRDRSTDTQYF. CDR3 nucleotides: TGTGCCAGCACCCCACGGGACAGAAGCACAGATACGCAGTATTTT.

The chain couples TRBV4-3 to TRBJ2-4, with D uncertain. Trimming removed 4 bases from V and 5 bases from J, with 9 bases in between. CDR1 and CDR2 from the germline V gene are LGHNA and YSLEER. The CDR3 covers 13 residues. The CDR3 sequence is CASSPVFQNIQYF. As DNA, the CDR3 is TGCGCCAGCAGCCCCGTTTTCCAAAACATTCAGTACTTC.

The chain couples TRBV9 to TRBJ2-1, with 8 bases identical to TRBD1. Germline V gene sequence: CDR1 SGDLS, CDR2 YYNGEE. The CDR3 length is 13 residues. J was trimmed by 5 bases and V by 5 bases; bases with no gene match: 3. The CDR3 coding sequence is TGTGCCAGCAGGGGACAGGTACACAATGAGCAGTTCTTC. It encodes CASRGQVHNEQFF.